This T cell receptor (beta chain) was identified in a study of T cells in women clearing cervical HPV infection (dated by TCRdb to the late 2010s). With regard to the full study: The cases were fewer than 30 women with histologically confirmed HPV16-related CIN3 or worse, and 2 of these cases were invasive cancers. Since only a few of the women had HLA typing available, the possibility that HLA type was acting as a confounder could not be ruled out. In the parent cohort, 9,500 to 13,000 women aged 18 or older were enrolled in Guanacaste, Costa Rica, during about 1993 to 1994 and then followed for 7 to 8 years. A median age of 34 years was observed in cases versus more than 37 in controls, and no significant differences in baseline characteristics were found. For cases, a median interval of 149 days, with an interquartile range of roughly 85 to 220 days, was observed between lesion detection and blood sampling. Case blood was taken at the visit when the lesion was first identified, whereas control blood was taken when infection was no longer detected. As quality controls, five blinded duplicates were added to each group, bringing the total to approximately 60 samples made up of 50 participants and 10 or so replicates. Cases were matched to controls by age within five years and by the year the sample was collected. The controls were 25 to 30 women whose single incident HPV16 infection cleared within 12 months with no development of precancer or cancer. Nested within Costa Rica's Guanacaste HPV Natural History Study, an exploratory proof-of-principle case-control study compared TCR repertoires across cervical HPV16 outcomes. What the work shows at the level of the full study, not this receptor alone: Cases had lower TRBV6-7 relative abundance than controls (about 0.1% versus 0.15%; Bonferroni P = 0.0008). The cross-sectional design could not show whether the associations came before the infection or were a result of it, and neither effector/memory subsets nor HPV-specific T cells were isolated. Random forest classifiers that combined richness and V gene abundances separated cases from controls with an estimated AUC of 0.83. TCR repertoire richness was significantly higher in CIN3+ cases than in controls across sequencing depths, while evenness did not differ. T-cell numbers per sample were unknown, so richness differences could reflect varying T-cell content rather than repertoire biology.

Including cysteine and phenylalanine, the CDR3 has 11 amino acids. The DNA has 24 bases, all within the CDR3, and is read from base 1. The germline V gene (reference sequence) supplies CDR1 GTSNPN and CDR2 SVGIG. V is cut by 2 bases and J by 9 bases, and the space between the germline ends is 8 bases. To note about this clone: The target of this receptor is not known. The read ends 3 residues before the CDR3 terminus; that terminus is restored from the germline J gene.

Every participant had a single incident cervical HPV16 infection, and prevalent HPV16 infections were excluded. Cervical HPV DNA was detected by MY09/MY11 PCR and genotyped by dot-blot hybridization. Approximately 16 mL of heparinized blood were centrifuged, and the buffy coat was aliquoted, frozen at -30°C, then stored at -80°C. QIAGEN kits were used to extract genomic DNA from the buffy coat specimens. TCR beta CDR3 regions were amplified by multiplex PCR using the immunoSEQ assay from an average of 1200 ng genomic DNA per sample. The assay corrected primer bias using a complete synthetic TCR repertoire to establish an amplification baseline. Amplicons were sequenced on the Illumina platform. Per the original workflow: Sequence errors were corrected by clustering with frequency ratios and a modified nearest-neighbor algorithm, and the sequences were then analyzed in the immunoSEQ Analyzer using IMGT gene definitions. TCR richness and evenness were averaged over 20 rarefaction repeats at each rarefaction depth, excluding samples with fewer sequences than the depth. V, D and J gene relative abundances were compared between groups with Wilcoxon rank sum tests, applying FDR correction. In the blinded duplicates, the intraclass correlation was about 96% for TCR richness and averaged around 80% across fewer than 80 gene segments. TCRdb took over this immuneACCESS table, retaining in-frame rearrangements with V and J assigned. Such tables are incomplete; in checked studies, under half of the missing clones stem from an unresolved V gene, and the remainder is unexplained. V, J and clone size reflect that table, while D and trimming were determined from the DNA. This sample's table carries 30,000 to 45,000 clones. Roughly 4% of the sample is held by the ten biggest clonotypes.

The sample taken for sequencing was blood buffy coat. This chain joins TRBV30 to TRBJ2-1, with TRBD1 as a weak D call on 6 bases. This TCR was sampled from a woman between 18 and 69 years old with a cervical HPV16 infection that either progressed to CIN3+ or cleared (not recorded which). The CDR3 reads CAWSSRGEQFF. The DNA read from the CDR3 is TGTGCCTGGAGTAGCAGGGGTGAG.